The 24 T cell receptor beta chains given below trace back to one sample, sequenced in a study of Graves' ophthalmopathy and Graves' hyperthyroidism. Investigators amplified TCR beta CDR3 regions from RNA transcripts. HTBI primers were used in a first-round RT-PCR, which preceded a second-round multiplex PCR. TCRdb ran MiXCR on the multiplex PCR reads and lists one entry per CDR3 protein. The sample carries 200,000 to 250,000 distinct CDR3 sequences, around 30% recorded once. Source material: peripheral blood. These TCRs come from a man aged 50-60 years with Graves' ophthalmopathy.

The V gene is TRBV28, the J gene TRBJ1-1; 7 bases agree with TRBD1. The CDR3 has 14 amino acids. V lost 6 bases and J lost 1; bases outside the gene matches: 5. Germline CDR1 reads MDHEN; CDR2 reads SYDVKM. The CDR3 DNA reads TGTGCCAGCAGGGCAGGGGGGTGGAACACTGAAGCTTTCTTT. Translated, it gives CASRAGGWNTEAFF.

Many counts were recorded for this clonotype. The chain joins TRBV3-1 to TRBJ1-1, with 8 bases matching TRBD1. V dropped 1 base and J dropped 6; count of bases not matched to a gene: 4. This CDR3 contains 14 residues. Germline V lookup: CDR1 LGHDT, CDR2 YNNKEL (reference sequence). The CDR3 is CASSQARQGSEAFF. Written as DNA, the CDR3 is TGTGCCAGCAGCCAAGCCCGACAGGGGTCTGAAGCTTTCTTT.

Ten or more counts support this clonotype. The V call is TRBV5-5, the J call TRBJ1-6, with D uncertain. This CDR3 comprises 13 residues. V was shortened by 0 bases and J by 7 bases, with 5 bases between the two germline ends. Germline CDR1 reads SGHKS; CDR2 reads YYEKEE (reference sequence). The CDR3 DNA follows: TGTGCCAGCAGCTTGGCTGGAAATTCACCCCTCCACTTT. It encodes CASSLAGNSPLHF.

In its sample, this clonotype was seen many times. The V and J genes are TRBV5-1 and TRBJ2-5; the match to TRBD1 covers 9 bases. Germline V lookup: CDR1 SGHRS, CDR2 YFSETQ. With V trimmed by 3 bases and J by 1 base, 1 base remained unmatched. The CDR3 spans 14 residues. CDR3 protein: CASSWDRAQETQYF. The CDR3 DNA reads TGCGCCAGCAGCTGGGACAGGGCCCAAGAGACCCAGTACTTC. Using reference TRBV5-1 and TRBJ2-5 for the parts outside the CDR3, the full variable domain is KAGVTQTPRYLIKTRGQQVTLSCSPISGHRSVSWYQQTPGQGLQFLFEYFSETQRNKGNFPGRFSGRQFSNSRSEMNVSTLELGDSALYLCASSWDRAQETQYFGPGTRLLVL.

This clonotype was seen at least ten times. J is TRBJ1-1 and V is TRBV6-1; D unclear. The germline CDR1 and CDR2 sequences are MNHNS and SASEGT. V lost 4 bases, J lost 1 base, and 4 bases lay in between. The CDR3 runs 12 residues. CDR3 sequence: CASSAQNTEAFF. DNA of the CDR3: TGTGCCAGCAGTGCGCAGAACACTGAAGCTTTCTTT.

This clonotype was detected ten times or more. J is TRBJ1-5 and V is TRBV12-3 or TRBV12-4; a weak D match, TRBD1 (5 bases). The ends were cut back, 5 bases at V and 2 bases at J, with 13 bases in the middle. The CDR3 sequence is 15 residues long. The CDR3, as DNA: TGTGCCAGCAGTGCCCCCGGGACCGGCAATCAGCCCCAGCATTTT. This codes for CASSAPGTGNQPQHF.

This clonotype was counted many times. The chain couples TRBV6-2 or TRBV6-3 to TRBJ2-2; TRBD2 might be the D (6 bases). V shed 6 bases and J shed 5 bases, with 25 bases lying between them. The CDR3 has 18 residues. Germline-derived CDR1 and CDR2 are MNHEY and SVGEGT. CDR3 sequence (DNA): TGTGCCAGCAGCTGGCGCCTTAGCCGCGGGATTTCTACCGGGGAGCTGTTTTTT. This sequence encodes CASSWRLSRGISTGELFF.

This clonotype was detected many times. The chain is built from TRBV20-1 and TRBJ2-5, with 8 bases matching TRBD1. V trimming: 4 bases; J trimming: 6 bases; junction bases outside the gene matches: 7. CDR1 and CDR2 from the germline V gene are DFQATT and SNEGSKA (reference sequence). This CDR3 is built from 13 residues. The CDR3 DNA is TGCAGTGCTATATCGGACAGGGAGAAGACCCAGTACTTC. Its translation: CSAISDREKTQYF.

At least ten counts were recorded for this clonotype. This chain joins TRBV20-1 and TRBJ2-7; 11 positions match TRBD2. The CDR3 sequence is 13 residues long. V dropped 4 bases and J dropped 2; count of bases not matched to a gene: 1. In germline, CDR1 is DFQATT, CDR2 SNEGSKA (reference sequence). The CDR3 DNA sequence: TGCAGTGCTATAGCGGGAGGGGCCTACGAGCAGTACTTC. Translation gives CSAIAGGAYEQYF.

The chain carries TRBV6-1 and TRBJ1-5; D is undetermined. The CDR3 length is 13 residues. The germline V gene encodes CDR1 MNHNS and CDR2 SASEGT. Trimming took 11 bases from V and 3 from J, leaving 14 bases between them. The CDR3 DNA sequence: TGTGCCTGCCACGAACGGGACAATCAGCCCCAGCATTTT. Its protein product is CACHERDNQPQHF.

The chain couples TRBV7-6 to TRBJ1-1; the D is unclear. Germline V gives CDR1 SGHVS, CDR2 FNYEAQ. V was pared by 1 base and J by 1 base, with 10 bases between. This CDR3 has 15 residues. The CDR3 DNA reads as TGTGCCAGCAGCTTAGACCGGGCCGAGAACACTGAAGCTTTCTTT. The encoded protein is CASSLDRAENTEAFF.

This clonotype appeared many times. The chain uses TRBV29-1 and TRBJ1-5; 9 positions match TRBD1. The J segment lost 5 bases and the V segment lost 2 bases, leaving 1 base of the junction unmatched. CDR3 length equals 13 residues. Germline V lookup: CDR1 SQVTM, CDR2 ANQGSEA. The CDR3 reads CSVETGGDQPQHF. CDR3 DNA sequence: TGCAGCGTTGAAACAGGGGGCGATCAGCCCCAGCATTTT.

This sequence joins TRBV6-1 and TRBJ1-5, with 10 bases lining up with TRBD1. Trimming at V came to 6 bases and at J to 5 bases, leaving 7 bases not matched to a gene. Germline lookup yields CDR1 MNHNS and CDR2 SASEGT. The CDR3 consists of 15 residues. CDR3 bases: TGTGCCAGCAGGAGATCCGGGACAGGGGATCAGCCCCAGCATTTT. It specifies CASRRSGTGDQPQHF.

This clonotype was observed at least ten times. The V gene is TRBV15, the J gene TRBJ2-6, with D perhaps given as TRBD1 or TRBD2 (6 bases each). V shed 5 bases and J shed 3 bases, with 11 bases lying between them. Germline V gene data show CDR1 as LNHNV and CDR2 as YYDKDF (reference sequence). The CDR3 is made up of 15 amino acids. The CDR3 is CATSPQGGGANVLTF. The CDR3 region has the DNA TGTGCCACCAGCCCACAGGGAGGTGGGGCCAACGTCCTGACTTTC.

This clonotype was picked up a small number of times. The CDR3 DNA reads TGTGCCAGTAGTATTAGAGAGCGGGTCTACGAGCAGTACTTC. Translation: CASSIRERVYEQYF. This rearrangement joins TRBV19 to TRBJ2-7, with D perhaps matching TRBD2 (6 bases). In germline, CDR1 is LNHDA, CDR2 SQIVND (reference sequence). The CDR3 extends over 14 amino acids. Trimming removed 3 bases at V and 3 bases at J, with 12 bases between.

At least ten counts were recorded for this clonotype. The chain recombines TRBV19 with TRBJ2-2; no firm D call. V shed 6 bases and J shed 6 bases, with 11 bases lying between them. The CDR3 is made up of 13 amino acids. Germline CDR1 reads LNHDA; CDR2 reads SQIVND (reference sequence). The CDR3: CASRDRTAGELFF. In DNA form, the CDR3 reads TGTGCCAGTAGGGACCGAACGGCCGGGGAGCTGTTTTTT.

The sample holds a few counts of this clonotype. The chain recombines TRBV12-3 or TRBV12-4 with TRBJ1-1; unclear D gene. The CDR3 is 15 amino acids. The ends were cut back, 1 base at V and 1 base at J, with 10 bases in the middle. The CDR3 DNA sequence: TGTGCCAGCAGTTTAGATGAGGGCCGGAACACTGAAGCTTTCTTT. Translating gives CASSLDEGRNTEAFF.

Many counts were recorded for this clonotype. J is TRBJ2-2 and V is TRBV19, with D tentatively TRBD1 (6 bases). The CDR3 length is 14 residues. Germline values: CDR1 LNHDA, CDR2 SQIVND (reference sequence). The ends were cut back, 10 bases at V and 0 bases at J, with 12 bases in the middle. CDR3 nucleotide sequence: TGTGCCACTAGACAGGCGGCGAACACCGGGGAGCTGTTTTTT. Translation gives CATRQAANTGELFF.

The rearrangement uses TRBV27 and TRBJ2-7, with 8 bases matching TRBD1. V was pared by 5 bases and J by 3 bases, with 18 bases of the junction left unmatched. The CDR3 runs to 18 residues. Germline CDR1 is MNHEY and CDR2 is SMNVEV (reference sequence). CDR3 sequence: CASSRLGTGALQIYEQYF. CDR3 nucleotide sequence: TGTGCCAGCAGTCGGCTCGGGACAGGTGCTCTCCAAATCTACGAGCAGTACTTC.

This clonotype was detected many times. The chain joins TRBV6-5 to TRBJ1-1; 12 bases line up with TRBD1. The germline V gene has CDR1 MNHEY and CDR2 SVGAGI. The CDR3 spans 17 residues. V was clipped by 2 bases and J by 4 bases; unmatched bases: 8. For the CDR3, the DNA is TGTGCCAGCAGTTACGGGGACAGGGGGCGCAGGGGCACTGAAGCTTTCTTT. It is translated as CASSYGDRGRRGTEAFF.

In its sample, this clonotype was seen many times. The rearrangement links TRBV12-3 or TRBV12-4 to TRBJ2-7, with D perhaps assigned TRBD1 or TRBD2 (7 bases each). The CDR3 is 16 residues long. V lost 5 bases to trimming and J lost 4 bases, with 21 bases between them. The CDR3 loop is CASSPPGGGGIYEQYF. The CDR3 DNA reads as TGTGCCAGCAGTCCCCCAGGGGGAGGGGGCATTTACGAGCAGTACTTC.

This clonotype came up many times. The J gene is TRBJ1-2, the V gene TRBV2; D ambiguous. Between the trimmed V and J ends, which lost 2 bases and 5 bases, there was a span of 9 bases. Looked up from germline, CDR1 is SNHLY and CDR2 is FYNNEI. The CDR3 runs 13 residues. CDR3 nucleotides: TGTGCCAGCAGTGAAAATAGGCAGTATGGCTACACCTTC. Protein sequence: CASSENRQYGYTF.

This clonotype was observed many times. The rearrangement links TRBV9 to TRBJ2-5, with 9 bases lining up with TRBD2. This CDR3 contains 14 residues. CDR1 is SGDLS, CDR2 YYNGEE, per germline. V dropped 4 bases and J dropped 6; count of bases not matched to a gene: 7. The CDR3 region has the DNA TGTGCCAGCAGCCCCGGGACTAGCTTAAAGACCCAGTACTTC. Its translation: CASSPGTSLKTQYF. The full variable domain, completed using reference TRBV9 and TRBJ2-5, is DSGVTQTPKHLITATGQRVTLRCSPRSGDLSVYWYQQSLDQGLQFLIQYYNGEERAKGNILERFSAQQFPDLHSELNLSSLELGDSALYFCASSPGTSLKTQYFGPGTRLLVL.

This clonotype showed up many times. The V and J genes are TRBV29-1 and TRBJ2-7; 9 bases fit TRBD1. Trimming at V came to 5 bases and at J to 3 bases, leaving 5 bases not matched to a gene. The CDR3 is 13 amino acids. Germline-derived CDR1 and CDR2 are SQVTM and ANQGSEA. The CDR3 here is CSVSGQGIYEQYF. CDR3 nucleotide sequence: TGCAGCGTTTCTGGACAGGGGATCTACGAGCAGTACTTC.